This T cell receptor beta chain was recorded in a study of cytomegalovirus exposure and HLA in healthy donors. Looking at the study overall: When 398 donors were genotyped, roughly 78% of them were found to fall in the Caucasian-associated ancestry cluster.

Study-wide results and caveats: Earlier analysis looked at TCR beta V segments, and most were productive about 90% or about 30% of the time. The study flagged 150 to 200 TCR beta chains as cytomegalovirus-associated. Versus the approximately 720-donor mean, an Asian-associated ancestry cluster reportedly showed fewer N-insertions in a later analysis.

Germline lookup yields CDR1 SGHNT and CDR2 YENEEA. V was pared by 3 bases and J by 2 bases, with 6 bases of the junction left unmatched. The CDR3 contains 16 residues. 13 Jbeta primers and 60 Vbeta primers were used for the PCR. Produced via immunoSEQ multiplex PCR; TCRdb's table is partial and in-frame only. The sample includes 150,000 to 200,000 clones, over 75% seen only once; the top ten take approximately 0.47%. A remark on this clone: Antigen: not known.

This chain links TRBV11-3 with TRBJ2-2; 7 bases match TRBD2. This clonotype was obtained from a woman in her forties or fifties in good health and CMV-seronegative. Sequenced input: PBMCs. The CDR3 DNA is TGTGCCAGCAGCTTCATGGGCGGGAGAAACACCGGGGAGCTGTTTTTT. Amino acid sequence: CASSFMGGRNTGELFF.